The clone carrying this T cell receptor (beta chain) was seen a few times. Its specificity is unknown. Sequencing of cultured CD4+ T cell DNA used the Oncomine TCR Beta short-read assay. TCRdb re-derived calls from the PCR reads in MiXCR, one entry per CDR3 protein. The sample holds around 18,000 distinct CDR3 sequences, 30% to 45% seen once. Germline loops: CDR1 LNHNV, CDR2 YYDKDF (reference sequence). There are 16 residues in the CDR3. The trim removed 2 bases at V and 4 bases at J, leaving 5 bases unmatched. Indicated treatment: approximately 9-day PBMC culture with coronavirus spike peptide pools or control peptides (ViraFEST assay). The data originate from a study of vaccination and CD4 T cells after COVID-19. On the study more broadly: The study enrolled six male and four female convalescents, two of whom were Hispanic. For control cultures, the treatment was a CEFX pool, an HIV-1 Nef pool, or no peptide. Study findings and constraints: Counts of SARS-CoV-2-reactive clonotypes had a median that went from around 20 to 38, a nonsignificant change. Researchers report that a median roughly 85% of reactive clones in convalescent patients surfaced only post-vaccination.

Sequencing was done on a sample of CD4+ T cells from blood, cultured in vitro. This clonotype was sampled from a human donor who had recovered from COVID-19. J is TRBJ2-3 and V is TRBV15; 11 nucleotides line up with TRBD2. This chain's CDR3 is CATSRRELAGADTQYF. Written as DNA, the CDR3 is TGTGCCACCAGCAGACGAGAACTAGCGGGAGCAGATACGCAGTATTTT.